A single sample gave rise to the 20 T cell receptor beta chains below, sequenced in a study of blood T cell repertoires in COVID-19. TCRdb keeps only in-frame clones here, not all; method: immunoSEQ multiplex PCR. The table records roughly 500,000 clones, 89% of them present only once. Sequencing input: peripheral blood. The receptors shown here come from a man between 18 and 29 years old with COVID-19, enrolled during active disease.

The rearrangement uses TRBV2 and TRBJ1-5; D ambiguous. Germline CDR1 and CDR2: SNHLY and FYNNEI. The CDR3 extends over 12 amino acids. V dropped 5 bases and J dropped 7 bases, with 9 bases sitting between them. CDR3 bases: TGTGCCAGCAGTCTCGAGGGACAGCCCCAGCATTTT. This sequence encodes CASSLEGQPQHF.

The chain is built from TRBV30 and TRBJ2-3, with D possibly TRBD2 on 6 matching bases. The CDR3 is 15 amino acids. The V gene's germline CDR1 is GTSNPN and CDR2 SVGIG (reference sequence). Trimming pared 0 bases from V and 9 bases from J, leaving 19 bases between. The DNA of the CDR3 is TGTGCCTGGAGTGTACATCGGCGGGAAAGTGGGACGCAGTATTTT. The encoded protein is CAWSVHRRESGTQYF. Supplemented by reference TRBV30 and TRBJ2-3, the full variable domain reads SQTIHQWPATLVQPVGSPLSLECTVEGTSNPNLYWYRQAAGRGLQLLFYSVGIGQISSEVPQNLSASRPQDRQFILSSKKLLLSDSGFYLCAWSVHRRESGTQYFGPGTRLTVL.

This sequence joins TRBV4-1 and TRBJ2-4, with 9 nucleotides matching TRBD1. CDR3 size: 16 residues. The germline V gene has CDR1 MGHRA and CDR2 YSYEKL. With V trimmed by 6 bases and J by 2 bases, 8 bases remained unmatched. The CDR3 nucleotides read TGCGCCAGCAGGAATCCGGGACAGGGATCCAAAAACATTCAGTACTTC. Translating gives CASRNPGQGSKNIQYF.

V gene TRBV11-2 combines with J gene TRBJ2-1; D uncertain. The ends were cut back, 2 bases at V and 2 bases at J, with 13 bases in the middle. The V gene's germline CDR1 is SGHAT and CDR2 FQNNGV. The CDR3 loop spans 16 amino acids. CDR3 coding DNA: TGTGCCAGCAGCTTATTGCGCGGCGTAGCCTACAATGAGCAGTTCTTC. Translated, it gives CASSLLRGVAYNEQFF.

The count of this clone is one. CDR3 in amino acids: CASSFRDSLAEGAFF. Here the CDR3 DNA reads TGTGCCAGCAGCTTTAGGGACAGCTTGGCGGAGGGGGCTTTCTTT. The rearrangement uses TRBV5-5 and TRBJ1-1, with TRBD1 identical over 7 bases. The CDR3 loop spans 15 amino acids. Germline CDR1 reads SGHKS; CDR2 reads YYEKEE (reference sequence). V trimming: 2 bases; J trimming: 11 bases; junction bases outside the gene matches: 15.

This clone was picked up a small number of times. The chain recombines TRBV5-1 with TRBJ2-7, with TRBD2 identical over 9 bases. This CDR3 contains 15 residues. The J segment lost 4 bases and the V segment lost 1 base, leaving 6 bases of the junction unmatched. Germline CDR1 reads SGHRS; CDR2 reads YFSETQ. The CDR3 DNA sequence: TGCGCCAGCAGCTTGACGACTAGCGGCCGATACGAGCAGTACTTC. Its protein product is CASSLTTSGRYEQYF.

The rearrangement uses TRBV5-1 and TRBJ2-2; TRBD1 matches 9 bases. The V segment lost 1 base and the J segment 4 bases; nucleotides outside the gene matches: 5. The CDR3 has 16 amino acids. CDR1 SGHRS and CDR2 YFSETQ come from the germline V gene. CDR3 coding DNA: TGCGCCAGCAGCTTGACAGGGGGCGCAGGCACCGGGGAGCTGTTTTTT. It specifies CASSLTGGAGTGELFF.

CDR3 DNA: TGCGCCAGCAGCCAGCTAATAGCGGGGCAAGAGACCCAGTACTTC. Its translation: CASSQLIAGQETQYF. The chain carries TRBV4-1 and TRBJ2-5; 8 nucleotides agree with TRBD2. The junction had 5 bases not matched to a gene; V was cut back by 3 bases and J by 2 bases. Per the germline V gene, CDR1 is MGHRA and CDR2 is YSYEKL. CDR3 length: 15 amino acids.

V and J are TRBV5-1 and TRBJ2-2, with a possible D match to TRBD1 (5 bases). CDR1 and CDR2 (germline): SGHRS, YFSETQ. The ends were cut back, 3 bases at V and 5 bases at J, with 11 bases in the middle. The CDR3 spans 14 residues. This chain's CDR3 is CASSWEQATGELFF. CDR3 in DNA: TGCGCCAGCAGCTGGGAACAGGCAACCGGGGAGCTGTTTTTT. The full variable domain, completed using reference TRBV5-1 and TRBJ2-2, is KAGVTQTPRYLIKTRGQQVTLSCSPISGHRSVSWYQQTPGQGLQFLFEYFSETQRNKGNFPGRFSGRQFSNSRSEMNVSTLELGDSALYLCASSWEQATGELFFGEGSRLTVL.

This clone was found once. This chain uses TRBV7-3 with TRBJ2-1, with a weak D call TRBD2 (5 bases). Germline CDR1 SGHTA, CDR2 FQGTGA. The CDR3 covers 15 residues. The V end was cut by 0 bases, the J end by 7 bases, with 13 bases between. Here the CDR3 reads CASSLTGATRNEQFF. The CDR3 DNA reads TGTGCCAGCAGCTTAACGGGAGCCACTAGGAATGAGCAGTTCTTC.

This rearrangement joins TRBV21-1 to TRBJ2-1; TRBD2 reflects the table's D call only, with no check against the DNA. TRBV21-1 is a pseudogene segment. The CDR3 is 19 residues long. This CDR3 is CASSRPRRGAPSSYNEQFF. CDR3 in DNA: TGTGCCAGCAGCCGCCCGAGGCGGGGGGCACCAAGCTCCTACAATGAGCAGTTCTTC.

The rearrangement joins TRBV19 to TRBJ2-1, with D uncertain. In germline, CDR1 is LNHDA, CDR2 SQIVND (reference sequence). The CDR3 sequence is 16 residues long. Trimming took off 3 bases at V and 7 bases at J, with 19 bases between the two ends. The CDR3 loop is CASSMPLRWVPNEQFF. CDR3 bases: TGTGCCAGTAGTATGCCCCTGCGGTGGGTACCTAATGAGCAGTTCTTC.

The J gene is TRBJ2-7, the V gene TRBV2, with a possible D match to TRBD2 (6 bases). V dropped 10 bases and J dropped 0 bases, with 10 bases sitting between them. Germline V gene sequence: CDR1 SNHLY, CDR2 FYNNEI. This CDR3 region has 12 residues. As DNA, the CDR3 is TGTGCCACGGGACTCCTCTCCTACGAGCAGTACTTC. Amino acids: CATGLLSYEQYF.

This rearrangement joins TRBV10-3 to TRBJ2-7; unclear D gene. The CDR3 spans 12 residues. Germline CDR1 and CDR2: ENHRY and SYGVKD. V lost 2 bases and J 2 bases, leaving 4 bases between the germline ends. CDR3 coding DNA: TGTGCCATCAGTGAGCATCCCTACGAGCAGTACTTC. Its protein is CAISEHPYEQYF.

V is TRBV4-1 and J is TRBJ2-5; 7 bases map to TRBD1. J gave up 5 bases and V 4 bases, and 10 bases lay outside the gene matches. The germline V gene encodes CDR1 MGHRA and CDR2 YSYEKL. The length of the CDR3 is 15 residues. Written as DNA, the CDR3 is TGCGCCAGCAGCCTCGACAGGGCCAAAAAGGAGACCCAGTACTTC. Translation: CASSLDRAKKETQYF.

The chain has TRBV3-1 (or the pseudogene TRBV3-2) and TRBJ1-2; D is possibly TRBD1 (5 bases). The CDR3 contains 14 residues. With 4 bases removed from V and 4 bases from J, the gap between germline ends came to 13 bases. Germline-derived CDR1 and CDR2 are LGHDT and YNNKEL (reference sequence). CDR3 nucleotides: TGTGCCAGCAGCCCGGAGGGGTGGAGCTATGGCTACACCTTC. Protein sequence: CASSPEGWSYGYTF.

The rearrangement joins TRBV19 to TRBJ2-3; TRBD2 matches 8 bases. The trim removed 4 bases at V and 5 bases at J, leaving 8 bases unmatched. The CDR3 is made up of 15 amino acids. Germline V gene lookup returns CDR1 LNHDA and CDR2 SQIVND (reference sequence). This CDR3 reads CASSNPGLELDTQYF. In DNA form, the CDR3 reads TGTGCCAGTAGTAATCCGGGACTAGAGTTAGATACGCAGTATTTT.

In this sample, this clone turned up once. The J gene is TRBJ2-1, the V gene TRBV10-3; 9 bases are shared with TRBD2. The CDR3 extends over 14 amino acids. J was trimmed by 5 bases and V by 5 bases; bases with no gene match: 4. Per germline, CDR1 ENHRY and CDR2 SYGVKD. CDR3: CAISQRGADNEQFF. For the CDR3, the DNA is TGTGCCATCAGTCAGCGGGGGGCAGACAATGAGCAGTTCTTC.

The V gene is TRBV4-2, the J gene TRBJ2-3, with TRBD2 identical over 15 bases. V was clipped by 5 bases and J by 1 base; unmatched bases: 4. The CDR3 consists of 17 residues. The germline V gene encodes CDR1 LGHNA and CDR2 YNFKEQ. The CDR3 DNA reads TGTGCCAGCAGCTCCGGGACTAGCGGGGGGCGCACAGATACGCAGTATTTT. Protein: CASSSGTSGGRTDTQYF.

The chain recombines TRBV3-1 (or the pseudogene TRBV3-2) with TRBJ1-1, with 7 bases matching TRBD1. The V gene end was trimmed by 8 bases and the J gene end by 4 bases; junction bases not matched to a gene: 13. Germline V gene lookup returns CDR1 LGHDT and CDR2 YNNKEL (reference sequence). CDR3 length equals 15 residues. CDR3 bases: TGTGCCAGCCGCCCGAGACAGGGCGTCGGCACTGAAGCTTTCTTT. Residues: CASRPRQGVGTEAFF.